These 23 T cell receptor beta chains were all obtained from the same sample, sequenced in a study of T-cell memory formation after mild COVID-19. TCRdb re-derived calls from the 5' RACE reads in MiXCR, one entry per CDR3 protein. This table has about 360,000 distinct CDR3 sequences, approximately 13% appearing once. Sequencing was performed on PBMCs or a T cell subset sorted from them (not recorded which). The receptors were gathered from a man aged 18 to 29 who had mild COVID-19 (a few samples of this study predate the infection). Cell type and time point are not known.

The chain uses TRBV9 and TRBJ2-3, with D tentatively TRBD1 or TRBD2 (5 bases each). CDR3 length: 15 residues. The V and J ends lost 3 bases and 1 base respectively, with 12 bases between them. Germline V gene data show CDR1 as SGDLS and CDR2 as YYNGEE. CDR3 nucleotides: TGTGCCAGCAGCGCCTGGGACGGGGGCACAGATACGCAGTATTTT. It is translated as CASSAWDGGTDTQYF.

A few counts support this clonotype. This may stem from a read error, because a much larger clone lies one nucleotide away. The rearrangement joins TRBV5-6 to TRBJ2-7; D gene unclear. Germline V gene sequence: CDR1 SGHDT, CDR2 YYEEEE. This CDR3 is built from 12 residues. V was pared by 4 bases and J by 2 bases, with 7 bases between. The CDR3 is CASSMGPYEQYV. CDR3 nucleotide sequence: TGTGCCAGCAGCATGGGCCCCTACGAGCAGTACGTC.

The CDR3 spells CASSHAGTGGTGELFF. For the CDR3, the DNA is TGTGCCAGCAGCCACGCCGGGACAGGGGGCACCGGGGAGCTGTTTTTT. V and J are TRBV7-3 and TRBJ2-2; the match to TRBD1 covers 11 bases. The CDR3 has 16 residues. V shed 5 bases, J shed 4 bases, and the junction held 6 bases outside the gene matches. Germline V CDR1 and CDR2: SGHTA, FQGTGA. Full variable domain (rest looked up from reference TRBV7-3 and TRBJ2-2): GAGVSQTPSNKVTEKGKYVELRCDPISGHTALYWYRQSLGQGPEFLIYFQGTGAADDSGLPNDRFFAVRPEGSVSTLKIQRTERGDSAVYLCASSHAGTGGTGELFFGEGSRLTVL.

V and J are TRBV7-2 and TRBJ1-1; D uncertain. The CDR3 is made up of 15 amino acids. V was pared by 5 bases and J by 9 bases, with 22 bases between. CDR1 and CDR2 from the germline V gene are SGHTA and FQGNSA. The CDR3 DNA is TGTGCCAGCAGCAACTCAGCCACACTTAGCGCCCAAGCTTTCTTT. Its protein product is CASSNSATLSAQAFF. The whole variable domain, filled in from reference TRBV7-2 and TRBJ1-1, reads GAGVSQSPSNKVTEKGKDVELRCDPISGHTALYWYRQSLGQGLEFLIYFQGNSAPDKSGLPSDRFSAERTGGSVSTLTIQRTQQEDSAVYLCASSNSATLSAQAFFGQGTRLTVV.

This clonotype has at least ten counts. J is TRBJ2-2 and V is TRBV7-9; D is possibly TRBD2 (6 bases). The V gene's germline CDR1 is SEHNR and CDR2 FQNEAQ (reference sequence). The CDR3 length is 11 residues. The V end was cut by 4 bases, the J end by 13 bases, with 10 bases between. For the CDR3, the DNA is TGTGCCAGCAGCTCTGGGGACTCGCTGTTTTTT. Translated: CASSSGDSLFF.

The rearrangement uses TRBV28 and TRBJ1-1; D is ambiguous. The germline CDR1 and CDR2 sequences are MDHEN and SYDVKM. V was shortened by 2 bases and J by 3 bases, with 13 bases between the two germline ends. The CDR3 sequence is 15 residues long. CDR3 sequence (DNA): TGTGCCAGCAGTTTAATTGGGGAGGCGGACACTGAAGCTTTCTTT. It encodes CASSLIGEADTEAFF.

This clonotype showed up many times. The chain links TRBV4-1 to TRBJ1-6; no clear D gene. The CDR3 is made up of 18 amino acids. Germline-derived CDR1 and CDR2 are MGHRA and YSYEKL. V dropped 3 bases and J dropped 7 bases, with 22 bases sitting between them. In nucleotides, the CDR3 is TGCGCCAGCAGCCATGTTGGCAGGCTAATTTCTACCAATTCACCCCTCCACTTT. It translates to CASSHVGRLISTNSPLHF.

J is TRBJ1-5 and V is TRBV4-1; D is uncertain. The V gene's germline CDR1 is MGHRA and CDR2 YSYEKL. The CDR3 is 14 amino acids. V dropped 4 bases and J dropped 4 bases, with 11 bases sitting between them. The CDR3 DNA reads TGCGCCAGCAGCCCCGACGGAAGAAATCAGCCCCAGCATTTT. It specifies CASSPDGRNQPQHF.

The CDR3 region is CASSVAPRVGYGYTF. In DNA, the CDR3 is TGTGCCAGCAGCGTAGCCCCCAGGGTCGGCTATGGCTACACCTTC. The chain joins TRBV9 to TRBJ1-2, with a weak D call TRBD1 (5 bases). V gave up 0 bases and J gave up 4 bases, with 13 bases separating them. This CDR3 contains 15 residues. From germline, CDR1 is SGDLS and CDR2 YYNGEE.

The rearrangement links TRBV7-2 to TRBJ2-7; 14 nucleotides match TRBD2. Trimming took 4 bases from V and 5 from J; bases not matched to a gene: 13. CDR3 length equals 18 residues. Germline CDR1 and CDR2: SGHTA and FQGNSA. CDR3 nucleotide sequence: TGTGCCAGCAGCTCTTCCAGGACTAGCGGGGGGAATGCGGACGAGCAGTACTTC. Protein product: CASSSSRTSGGNADEQYF.

The chain has TRBV9 and TRBJ2-3; 8 positions agree with TRBD1. The V gene's germline CDR1 is SGDLS and CDR2 YYNGEE. The CDR3 is made up of 16 amino acids. Trimming took 3 bases from V and 1 from J; bases not matched to a gene: 7. The CDR3, as DNA: TGTGCCAGCAGCGCCAGGGGGCGAGGCGGCACAGATACGCAGTATTTT. Translated: CASSARGRGGTDTQYF.

The V and J genes are TRBV24-1 and TRBJ2-3; 8 bases are a match to TRBD1. Germline CDR1 reads KGHDR; CDR2 reads SFDVKD. Germline trimming cut 3 bases from V and 4 bases from J; bases unmatched to any gene: 11. CDR3 length equals 17 residues. This chain's CDR3 is CATSDHTGQGIADTQYF. The CDR3 DNA reads as TGTGCCACCAGTGATCACACCGGACAGGGTATTGCAGATACGCAGTATTTT.

This clonotype came up many times. The chain is built from TRBV6-5 and TRBJ1-2, with D possibly TRBD1 on 5 matching bases. V dropped 0 bases and J dropped 4 bases, with 12 bases sitting between them. The germline CDR1 and CDR2 sequences are MNHEY and SVGAGI. This CDR3 is built from 15 residues. The CDR3 region is CASSYSGARAYGYTF. CDR3 in DNA: TGTGCCAGCAGTTACTCCGGGGCACGAGCCTATGGCTACACCTTC.

Only a few counts were recorded for this clonotype. The genes are TRBV4-1 and TRBJ2-4; TRBD1 is a possible D gene (6 bases). The CDR3 extends over 15 amino acids. V lost 4 bases to trimming and J lost 0 bases, with 10 bases between them. Germline values: CDR1 MGHRA, CDR2 YSYEKL. The DNA of the CDR3 is TGCGCCAGCAGCCTAACACAGGGAGCCAAAAACATTCAGTACTTC. It specifies CASSLTQGAKNIQYF.

The chain couples TRBV4-1 to TRBJ2-5; 7 positions agree with TRBD2. Germline CDR1 and CDR2: MGHRA and YSYEKL. There are 15 residues in the CDR3. The V segment lost 3 bases and the J segment 3 bases; nucleotides outside the gene matches: 7. The CDR3 loop reads CASSQINRGEETQYF. The CDR3 DNA follows: TGCGCCAGCAGCCAGATAAACCGGGGGGAAGAGACCCAGTACTTC.

This clonotype was observed a handful of times. The chain is built from TRBV6-5 and TRBJ1-5; D uncertain. The germline gives CDR1 MNHEY, CDR2 SVGAGI. The CDR3 is made up of 13 amino acids. Trimming took 5 bases from V and 0 from J, leaving 5 bases between them. The CDR3 protein is CASSISSNQPQHF. CDR3 nucleotide sequence: TGTGCCAGCAGTATTTCTAGCAATCAGCCCCAGCATTTT.

The chain couples TRBV7-9 to TRBJ1-5; maybe TRBD1 (6 bases). The CDR3 consists of 14 residues. From germline, CDR1 is SEHNR and CDR2 FQNEAQ (reference sequence). V dropped 3 bases and J dropped 3 bases, with 9 bases sitting between them. In nucleotides, the CDR3 is TGTGCCAGCAGCTTTTGGGACACCAATCAGCCCCAGCATTTT. This translates into CASSFWDTNQPQHF.

Turning to this clonotype: One base away lies a much larger clone, so this may be a sequencing read error. V usage is TRBV10-3 and J usage is TRBJ2-6; a possible D gene is TRBD2 (5 bases). CDR3 size: 16 residues. Trimming took off 5 bases at V and 4 bases at J, with 15 bases between the two ends. Germline V lookup: CDR1 ENHRY, CDR2 SYGVKD. CDR3 bases: TGTGCCATCAGTACGGTTAAGCGGTACGGGGCCAACGTCCTGACTTTC. Its translation is CAISTVKRYGANVLTF.

The chain couples TRBV2 to TRBJ1-2; D ambiguous. The CDR3 is made up of 12 amino acids. CDR1 SNHLY and CDR2 FYNNEI come from the germline V gene. Trimming pared 10 bases from V and 0 bases from J, leaving 9 bases between. The CDR3 DNA follows: TGTGCCACCTCCGAAGCTAACTATGGCTACACCTTC. Protein product: CATSEANYGYTF.

Ten or more counts support this clonotype. The gene calls are TRBV4-3 and TRBJ2-3; D gene uncertain. Germline values: CDR1 LGHNA, CDR2 YSLEER. V was pared by 0 bases and J by 4 bases, with 8 bases between. The length of the CDR3 is 14 residues. CDR3 DNA: TGCGCCAGCAGCCAAGATAGGCTCGCAGATACGCAGTATTTT. It translates to CASSQDRLADTQYF.

This rearrangement joins TRBV2 to TRBJ1-1; no definite D call. Germline CDR1 is SNHLY and CDR2 is FYNNEI. The V and J ends lost 9 bases and 0 bases respectively, with 8 bases between them. CDR3 size: 12 residues. The DNA of the CDR3 is TGTGCCAGTTTACACATGAACACTGAAGCTTTCTTT. Protein: CASLHMNTEAFF. The entire variable domain, with the rest obtained from reference TRBV2 and TRBJ1-1, is as follows: EPEVTQTPSHQVTQMGQEVILRCVPISNHLYFYWYRQILGQKVEFLVSFYNNEISEKSEIFDDQFSVERPDGSNFTLKIRSTKLEDSAMYFCASLHMNTEAFFGQGTRLTVV.

The rearrangement uses TRBV7-2 and TRBJ1-3, with D unresolved. This CDR3 is built from 14 residues. V was shortened by 6 bases and J by 3 bases, with 12 bases between the two germline ends. Germline CDR1 reads SGHTA; CDR2 reads FQGNSA. The CDR3 coding sequence is TGTGCCAGCAGAGCGACGGGGATTGGAAACACCATATATTTT. It codes for CASRATGIGNTIYF. The variable domain in full, with the rest retrieved from reference TRBV7-2 and TRBJ1-3, is GAGVSQSPSNKVTEKGKDVELRCDPISGHTALYWYRQSLGQGLEFLIYFQGNSAPDKSGLPSDRFSAERTGGSVSTLTIQRTQQEDSAVYLCASRATGIGNTIYFGEGSWLTVV.

This clonotype appeared many times. The chain employs TRBV5-1 and TRBJ2-7; D not certain. This CDR3 comprises 14 residues. V gave up 0 bases and J gave up 3 bases, with 10 bases separating them. The germline CDR1 and CDR2 sequences are SGHRS and YFSETQ. The DNA for the CDR3 is TGCGCCAGCAGCTTGGTTCCCGAAAACTACGAGCAGTACTTC. Encoded protein: CASSLVPENYEQYF.